These T cell receptor beta chains were read from a single sample in a study of vaccination and CD4 T cells after COVID-19. No antigen is known for these receptors. From the PCR reads, TCRdb called clonotypes with MiXCR, one entry per CDR3 protein. This table holds approximately 2,500 distinct CDR3 sequences, 30% to 35% found once. The sequenced sample was CD4+ T cells from blood, cultured in vitro. These receptors all stem from a human donor who had recovered from COVID-19. Each CDR3 is given with its conserved first and last residue. The order of the fields is D gene, clone size, V gene, J gene, CDR3 DNA, CDR3 protein. A D gene is named only where the DNA matches it firmly. Rows may omit the clone size; those that give it use once, few, many or a size class.

D gene: TRBD1; clone size: few; V gene: TRBV2; J gene: TRBJ2-7; CDR3 DNA: TGTGCCAGCAGTGTCTTCGAGACAGGGGGGTCCTACGAGCAGTACTTC; CDR3 protein: CASSVFETGGSYEQYF
D gene: TRBD1; clone size: .; V gene: TRBV7-2; J gene: TRBJ1-1; CDR3 DNA: TGTGCCAGCAGGCCACACCAGGGGGTTCGAACTGAAGCTTTCTTT; CDR3 protein: CASRPHQGVRTEAFF
D gene: .; clone size: .; V gene: TRBV6-1; J gene: TRBJ2-1; CDR3 DNA: TGTGCCAGCAGAAAGCTGGGGGAGCAGTTCTTC; CDR3 protein: CASRKLGEQFF
D gene: .; clone size: few; V gene: TRBV11-2; J gene: TRBJ1-2; CDR3 DNA: TGTGCCAGCAGCGAGACAGCGGCCCTCTCGGGCTACACCTTC; CDR3 protein: CASSETAALSGYTF
D gene: TRBD1; clone size: .; V gene: TRBV3-1; J gene: TRBJ1-1; CDR3 DNA: TGTGCCAGCAGCCTGACAGGGGACACTGAAGCTTTCTTT; CDR3 protein: CASSLTGDTEAFF
D gene: .; clone size: .; V gene: TRBV7-6; J gene: TRBJ2-1; CDR3 DNA: TGTGCCAGTGTACTAGGACCGCTTGGCAATGAGCAGTTCTTC; CDR3 protein: CASVLGPLGNEQFF
D gene: TRBD1; clone size: few; V gene: TRBV6-1; J gene: TRBJ2-4; CDR3 DNA: TGTGCCAGCAGTGAAGTTCCGAGGATACAGGGGAAGTCTTCCAAAAACATTCAGTACTTC; CDR3 protein: CASSEVPRIQGKSSKNIQYF
D gene: .; clone size: few; V gene: TRBV27; J gene: TRBJ1-2; CDR3 DNA: TGTGCCAGCAGTTTCGGGCCAAACTATGGCTACACCTTC; CDR3 protein: CASSFGPNYGYTF
D gene: TRBD1; clone size: large; V gene: TRBV18; J gene: TRBJ2-3; CDR3 DNA: TGTGCCAGCACGATGGGACAGGGGAACACAGATACGCAGTATTTT; CDR3 protein: CASTMGQGNTDTQYF
D gene: .; clone size: .; V gene: TRBV6-1; J gene: TRBJ1-2; CDR3 DNA: TGTGCCAGCAGCCAGGCGGACCGACCTAACTATGGCTACACCTTC; CDR3 protein: CASSQADRPNYGYTF
D gene: .; clone size: .; V gene: TRBV24-1; J gene: TRBJ2-1; CDR3 DNA: TGTGCCACCAGTGATTCGTGGGGGAATGAGCAGTTCTTC; CDR3 protein: CATSDSWGNEQFF
D gene: TRBD2; clone size: few; V gene: TRBV30; J gene: TRBJ2-3; CDR3 DNA: TGTGCCTGGAGTGGTAGACTAGCGGGGGGACCCCAAAACACAGATACGCAGTATTTT; CDR3 protein: CAWSGRLAGGPQNTDTQYF
D gene: .; clone size: .; V gene: TRBV20-1; J gene: TRBJ2-5; CDR3 DNA: TGCAGTGCGCCAAATTGGGGTTTTCAAGAGACCCAGTACTTC; CDR3 protein: CSAPNWGFQETQYF
D gene: TRBD2; clone size: medium-sized; V gene: TRBV3-1; J gene: TRBJ2-7; CDR3 DNA: TGTGCCAGCAGCCAAGGAGCGGGGTCCTACGAGCAGTACTTC; CDR3 protein: CASSQGAGSYEQYF
D gene: TRBD1; clone size: .; V gene: TRBV10-2; J gene: TRBJ1-2; CDR3 DNA: TGCGCCAGCACTGGGAGAGGGGACAGGGGGCATTCAGGCTATGGCTACACCTTC; CDR3 protein: CASTGRGDRGHSGYGYTF
D gene: .; clone size: few; V gene: TRBV7-3; J gene: TRBJ2-3; CDR3 DNA: TGTGCCAGCAGCCGCGGACCACTCGACACAGATACGCAGTATTTT; CDR3 protein: CASSRGPLDTDTQYF
D gene: .; clone size: .; V gene: TRBV7-9; J gene: TRBJ2-5; CDR3 DNA: TGTGCCAGCAGCTTAGAGGGGACCCAGTACTTC; CDR3 protein: CASSLEGTQYF
D gene: TRBD2; clone size: .; V gene: TRBV7-9; J gene: TRBJ2-3; CDR3 DNA: TGTGCCAGCAGCGCCCGACTAGCGGGGGCGGTAGATACGCAGTATTTT; CDR3 protein: CASSARLAGAVDTQYF
D gene: .; clone size: .; V gene: TRBV20-1; J gene: TRBJ1-1; CDR3 DNA: TGCAGTGCTCAAGTGAACACTGAAGCTTTCTTT; CDR3 protein: CSAQVNTEAFF
D gene: .; clone size: .; V gene: TRBV7-6; J gene: TRBJ2-7; CDR3 DNA: TGTGCCAGCAGCGGCAGGGAGTTCGGCGAGCAGTACTTC; CDR3 protein: CASSGREFGEQYF
D gene: .; clone size: .; V gene: TRBV12-3/TRBV12-4; J gene: TRBJ2-3; CDR3 DNA: TGTGCCAGCACCCCTGACACAGATACGCAGTATTTT; CDR3 protein: CASTPDTDTQYF
D gene: .; clone size: medium-sized; V gene: TRBV20-1; J gene: TRBJ1-2; CDR3 DNA: TGCAGTGCTAGAGGGGGGCCCTCCTCTATGGCTAGCACCTTC; CDR3 protein: CSARGGPSSMASTF
D gene: .; clone size: .; V gene: TRBV12-3/TRBV12-4; J gene: TRBJ2-1; CDR3 DNA: TGTGCCAGCAGCCCTGAGGGGAATGAGCAGTTCTTC; CDR3 protein: CASSPEGNEQFF
D gene: .; clone size: .; V gene: TRBV10-1; J gene: TRBJ2-5; CDR3 DNA: TGCGCCAGCCCTTTAACCGGGACCCCCGAACAAGAGACCCAGTACTTC; CDR3 protein: CASPLTGTPEQETQYF
D gene: .; clone size: .; V gene: TRBV25-1; J gene: TRBJ2-7; CDR3 DNA: TGTGCCAGCAGTGATCCGGGATCAACCTACGAGCAGTACTTC; CDR3 protein: CASSDPGSTYEQYF
D gene: .; clone size: few; V gene: TRBV5-1; J gene: TRBJ2-5; CDR3 DNA: TGCGCCAGCAGCCCTCTTGGTGGTCCCCAGCAAGAGACCCAGTACTTC; CDR3 protein: CASSPLGGPQQETQYF
D gene: TRBD1; clone size: .; V gene: TRBV12-3/TRBV12-4; J gene: TRBJ2-2; CDR3 DNA: TGTGCCAGCAGTTTAGACAGGACAGGGCTCACCGGGGAGCTGTTTTTT; CDR3 protein: CASSLDRTGLTGELFF
D gene: .; clone size: .; V gene: TRBV12-3/TRBV12-4; J gene: TRBJ1-1; CDR3 DNA: TGTGCCAGCCAGAGACTCCTGAACACTGAAGCTTTCTTT; CDR3 protein: CASQRLLNTEAFF
D gene: .; clone size: few; V gene: TRBV6-1; J gene: TRBJ1-5; CDR3 DNA: TGTGCCAGCAGTGAAGGTGGGGTGGGCAATCAGCCCCAGCATTTT; CDR3 protein: CASSEGGVGNQPQHF
D gene: .; clone size: .; V gene: TRBV6-1; J gene: TRBJ1-1; CDR3 DNA: TGTGCCAGCAGTACCAGGAGTGGGGGTAACGCTGAAGCTTTCTTT; CDR3 protein: CASSTRSGGNAEAFF